The T cell receptor beta chain described here comes from a study of response to subunit inactivated influenza vaccine. Study outcomes and limitations: Few new T cells, the authors suggested, are recruited by each seasonal influenza vaccination.

TCRdb passed the RT-PCR reads through MiXCR, listing each CDR3 protein once. The sample includes roughly 790,000 distinct CDR3 sequences, around 21% of them seen just once. Worth noting for this clonotype: Antigen: not known.

CDR1 is SGHTA and CDR2 is FQGNSA in the germline V gene. CDR3 length: 15 amino acids. The V end was cut by 2 bases, the J end by 7 bases, with 15 bases between. The receptor comes from a man aged 50 or older who received an inactivated influenza vaccine. This sample comprised PBMCs from blood, obtained more than 4 days after vaccination. The chain carries TRBV7-2 and TRBJ2-1; TRBD2 might be the D (6 bases). In DNA, the CDR3 is TGTGCCAGCAGCTTACGTAGGGCGGGAAGGAATGAGCAGTTCTTC. Translating it yields CASSLRRAGRNEQFF.